These 9 T cell receptor beta chains were all obtained from the same sample, sequenced in a study of cytomegalovirus exposure and HLA in healthy donors. A multiplex PCR was run with 60 Vbeta primers and 13 Jbeta primers. Only in-frame clones appear in the TCRdb table, and some are missing; sequencing was by immunoSEQ multiplex PCR. The sample lists 150,000 to 200,000 clones, roughly 71% occurring once. The sample comprised PBMCs. Receptors originate from a girl between 10 and 17 years old in good health and CMV-seronegative.

This clone was seen ten or more times. The chain is built from TRBV5-4 and TRBJ2-7, with 9 bases identical to TRBD1. This CDR3 is built from 15 residues. CDR1 is SGHNT and CDR2 is YYREEE in the germline V gene (reference sequence). The ends lost 3 bases at V and 7 bases at J; junction bases unmatched: 11. The CDR3 protein is CASSSPTGGVEEQYF. The CDR3 DNA reads TGTGCCAGCAGCTCCCCGACAGGGGGGGTGGAGGAGCAGTACTTC.

The chain has TRBV6-1 and TRBJ2-7, with 7 bases that match TRBD1. CDR3 length: 15 residues. CDR1 and CDR2 from the germline V gene are MNHNS and SASEGT. V was pared by 3 bases and J by 2 bases, with 7 bases of the junction left unmatched. CDR3 DNA sequence: TGTGCCAGCAGTGATGCAGGGACAGCCGCCTACGAGCAGTACTTC. Protein product: CASSDAGTAAYEQYF.

The chain links TRBV10-3 to TRBJ1-4, with a weak D call TRBD1 (5 bases). Trimming left V 0 bases short and J 8 bases short, with 13 bases between. The CDR3 is 15 amino acids. From germline, CDR1 is ENHRY and CDR2 SYGVKD. DNA for the CDR3: TGTGCCATCAGTGAGTCGAGAGGGGAGGGCGAAAAACTGTTTTTT. Translating it yields CAISESRGEGEKLFF.

The genes are TRBV9 and TRBJ2-3; possible D gene TRBD2, 6 bases. CDR1 is SGDLS, CDR2 YYNGEE, per germline. The CDR3 totals 14 residues. V lost 1 base and J 3 bases, leaving 9 bases between the germline ends. The CDR3 loop is CASSVIGGTDTQYF. CDR3 coding DNA: TGTGCCAGCAGCGTAATCGGGGGAACAGATACGCAGTATTTT.

This clone was seen just once. The chain links TRBV11-3 to TRBJ1-1, with unresolved D. Germline CDR1 SGHNT, CDR2 YENEEA. V was trimmed by 0 bases and J by 6 bases, leaving 8 bases between them. This CDR3 has 13 residues. CDR3 nucleotide sequence: TGTGCCAGCAGCTTAGAGGCCTTTTCTGAAGCTTTCTTT. The encoded protein is CASSLEAFSEAFF.

The chain joins TRBV19 to TRBJ2-7, with D maybe TRBD2 (6 bases). The CDR3 sequence is 17 residues long. V lost 3 bases and J lost 5, with 23 bases in between. CDR1 and CDR2 from the germline V gene are LNHDA and SQIVND (reference sequence). The CDR3 bases are TGTGCCAGTAGTATCTCTGATCCGGGACTCCCGAGGGACGAGCAGTACTTC. This gives the protein CASSISDPGLPRDEQYF. The whole variable domain, remainder taken from reference TRBV19 and TRBJ2-7, is DGGITQSPKYLFRKEGQNVTLSCEQNLNHDAMYWYRQDPGQGLRLIYYSQIVNDFQKGDIAEGYSVSREKKESFPLTVTSAQKNPTAFYLCASSISDPGLPRDEQYFGPGTRLTVT.

This clone occurred a few times. This rearrangement joins TRBV14 to TRBJ1-2; 8 nucleotides match TRBD1. Germline V CDR1 and CDR2: SGHDN, FVKESK. The CDR3 runs 18 residues. J gave up 2 bases and V 5 bases, and 16 bases lay outside the gene matches. The CDR3 DNA reads as TGTGCCAGCAGCTTTAAGGGCGGTACACGACAGGGGAACTATGGCTACACCTTC. Encoded protein: CASSFKGGTRQGNYGYTF.

The V and J genes are TRBV5-4 and TRBJ2-3; 8 positions match TRBD2. Germline V gives CDR1 SGHNT, CDR2 YYREEE (reference sequence). J was trimmed by 4 bases and V by 4 bases; bases with no gene match: 2. The CDR3 runs 13 residues. CDR3 bases: TGTGCCAGCAGCACCGGGAGGGCAGATACGCAGTATTTT. Translated: CASSTGRADTQYF. Together with reference TRBV5-4 and TRBJ2-3, the CDR3 gives the full variable domain: ETGVTQSPTHLIKTRGQQVTLRCSSQSGHNTVSWYQQALGQGPQFIFQYYREEENGRGNFPPRFSGLQFPNYSSELNVNALELDDSALYLCASSTGRADTQYFGPGTRLTVL.

The chain is built from TRBV30 and TRBJ2-1, with 8 positions matching TRBD2. The CDR3 runs 15 residues. Trimming removed 4 bases from V and 4 bases from J; junction bases left unmatched: 9. Looked up from germline, CDR1 is GTSNPN and CDR2 is SVGIG (reference sequence). The CDR3 DNA reads TGTGCCTGGAATAGCCGGGGGGGCATATACAATGAGCAGTTCTTC. Its protein is CAWNSRGGIYNEQFF.